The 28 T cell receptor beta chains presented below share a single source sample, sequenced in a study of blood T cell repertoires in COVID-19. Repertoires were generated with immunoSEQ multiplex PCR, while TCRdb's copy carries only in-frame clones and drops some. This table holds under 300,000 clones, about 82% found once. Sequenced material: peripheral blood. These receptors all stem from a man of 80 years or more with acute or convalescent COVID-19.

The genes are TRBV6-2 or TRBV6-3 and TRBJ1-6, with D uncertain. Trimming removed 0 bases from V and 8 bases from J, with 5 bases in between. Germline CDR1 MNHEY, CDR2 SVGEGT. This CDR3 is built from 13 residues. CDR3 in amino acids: CASSYSSDSPLHF. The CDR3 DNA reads TGTGCCAGCAGTTACTCGAGTGATTCACCCCTCCACTTT.

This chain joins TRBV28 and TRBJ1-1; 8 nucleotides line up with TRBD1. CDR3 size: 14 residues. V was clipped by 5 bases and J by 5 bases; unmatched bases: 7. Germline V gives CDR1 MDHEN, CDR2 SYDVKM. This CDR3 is CASSPVDRETEAFF. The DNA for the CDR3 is TGTGCCAGCAGTCCCGTGGACAGGGAAACTGAAGCTTTCTTT.

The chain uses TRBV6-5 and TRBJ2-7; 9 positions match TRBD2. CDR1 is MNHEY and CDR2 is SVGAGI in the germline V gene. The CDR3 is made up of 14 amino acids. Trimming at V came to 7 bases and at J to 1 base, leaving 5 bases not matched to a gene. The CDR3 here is CASTLLAGSYEQYF. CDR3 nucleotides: TGTGCCAGCACCCTACTAGCGGGTTCCTACGAGCAGTACTTC.

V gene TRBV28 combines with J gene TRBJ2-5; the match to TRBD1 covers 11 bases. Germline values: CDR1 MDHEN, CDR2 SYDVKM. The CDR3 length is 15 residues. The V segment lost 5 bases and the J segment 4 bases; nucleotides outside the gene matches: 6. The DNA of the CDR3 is TGTGCCAGCAGTCCCCGGGACAGGGGGGTAGAGACCCAGTACTTC. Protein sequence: CASSPRDRGVETQYF.

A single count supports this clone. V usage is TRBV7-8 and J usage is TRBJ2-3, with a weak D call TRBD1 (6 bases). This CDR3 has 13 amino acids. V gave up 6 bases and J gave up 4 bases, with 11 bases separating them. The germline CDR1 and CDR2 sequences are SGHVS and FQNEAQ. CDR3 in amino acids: CASSQNRADTQYF. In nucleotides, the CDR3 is TGTGCCAGCAGTCAAAACAGGGCAGATACGCAGTATTTT.

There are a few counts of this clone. DNA for the CDR3: TGTGCCAGCAGCTTGGAAGGGACAGGGTGGCAGCCCCAGCATTTT. Its protein product is CASSLEGTGWQPQHF. The rearrangement links TRBV5-5 to TRBJ1-5; 9 nucleotides agree with TRBD1. The length of the CDR3 is 15 residues. Germline V gene data show CDR1 as SGHKS and CDR2 as YYEKEE (reference sequence). Unmatched junction bases numbered 5, after V lost 0 bases and J lost 7 bases. Based on the CDR3 plus reference TRBV5-5 and TRBJ1-5, the full variable domain is DAGVTQSPTHLIKTRGQQVTLRCSPISGHKSVSWYQQVLGQGPQFIFQYYEKEERGRGNFPDRFSARQFPNYSSELNVNALLLGDSALYLCASSLEGTGWQPQHFGDGTRLSIL.

CDR3 region: CASSPRTSGQYEQYF. The CDR3, as DNA: TGTGCCAGCAGCCCCCGGACTAGCGGGCAGTACGAGCAGTACTTC. The chain uses TRBV2 and TRBJ2-7; TRBD2 matches 11 bases. This CDR3 contains 15 residues. J lost 4 bases, V lost 6 bases, and 8 bases had no gene match. CDR1 and CDR2 (germline): SNHLY, FYNNEI.

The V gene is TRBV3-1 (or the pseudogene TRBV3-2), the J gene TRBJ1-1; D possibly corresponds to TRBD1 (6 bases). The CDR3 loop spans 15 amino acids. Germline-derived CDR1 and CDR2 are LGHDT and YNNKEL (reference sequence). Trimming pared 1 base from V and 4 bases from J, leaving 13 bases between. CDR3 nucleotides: TGTGCCAGCAGCCAAGGGGGGGGCCTCATCACTGAAGCTTTCTTT. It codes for CASSQGGGLITEAFF.

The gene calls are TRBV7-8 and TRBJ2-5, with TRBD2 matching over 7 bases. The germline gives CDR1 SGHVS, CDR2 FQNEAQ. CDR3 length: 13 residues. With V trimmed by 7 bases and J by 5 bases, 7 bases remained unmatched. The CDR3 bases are TGTGCCAGCACGGTCGGGGGGAGGGAGACCCAGTACTTC. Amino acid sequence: CASTVGGRETQYF.

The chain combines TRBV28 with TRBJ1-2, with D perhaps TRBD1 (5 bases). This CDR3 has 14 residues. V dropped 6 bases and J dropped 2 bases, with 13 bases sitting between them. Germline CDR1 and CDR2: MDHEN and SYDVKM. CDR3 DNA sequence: TGTGCCAGCAGCTCCTTAGGGGCAAACTATGGCTACACCTTC. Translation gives CASSSLGANYGYTF.

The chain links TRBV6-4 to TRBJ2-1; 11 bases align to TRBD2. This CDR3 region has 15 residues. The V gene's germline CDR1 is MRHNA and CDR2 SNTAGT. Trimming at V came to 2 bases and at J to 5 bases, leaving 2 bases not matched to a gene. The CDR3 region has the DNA TGTGCCAGCAGTGACGGGACTAGCGGCCACAATGAGCAGTTCTTC. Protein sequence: CASSDGTSGHNEQFF.

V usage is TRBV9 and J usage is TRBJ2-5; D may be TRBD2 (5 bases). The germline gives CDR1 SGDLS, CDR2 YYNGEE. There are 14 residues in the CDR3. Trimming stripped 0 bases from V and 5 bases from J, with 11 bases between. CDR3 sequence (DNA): TGTGCCAGCAGCGTAGGAGGGTTTGGGGAGACCCAGTACTTC. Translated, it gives CASSVGGFGETQYF.

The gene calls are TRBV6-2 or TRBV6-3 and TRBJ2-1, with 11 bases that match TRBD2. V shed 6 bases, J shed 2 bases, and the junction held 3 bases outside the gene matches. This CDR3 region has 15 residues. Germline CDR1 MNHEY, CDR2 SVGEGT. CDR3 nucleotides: TGTGCCAGCAGACCTAGCGGGGGGCCCTACAATGAGCAGTTCTTC. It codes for CASRPSGGPYNEQFF.

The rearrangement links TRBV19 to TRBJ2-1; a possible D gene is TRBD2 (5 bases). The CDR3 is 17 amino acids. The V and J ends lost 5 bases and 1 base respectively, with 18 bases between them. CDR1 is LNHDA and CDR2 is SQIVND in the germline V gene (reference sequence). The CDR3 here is CASSSQQRTLSYNEQFF. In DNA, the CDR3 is TGTGCCAGTAGTTCCCAACAGCGGACCTTATCCTACAATGAGCAGTTCTTC.

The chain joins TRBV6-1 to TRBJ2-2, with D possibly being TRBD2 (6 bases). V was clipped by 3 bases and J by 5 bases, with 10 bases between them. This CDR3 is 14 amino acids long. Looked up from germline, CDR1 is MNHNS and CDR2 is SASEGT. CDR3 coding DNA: TGTGCCAGCAGTGACGAGGGAGGAACCGGGGAGCTGTTTTTT. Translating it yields CASSDEGGTGELFF.

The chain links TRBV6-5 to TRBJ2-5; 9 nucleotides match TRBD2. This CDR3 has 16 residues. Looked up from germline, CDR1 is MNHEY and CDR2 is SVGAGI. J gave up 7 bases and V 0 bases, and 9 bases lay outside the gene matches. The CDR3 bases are TGTGCCAGCAGTTACTCCGGGACTAGCCTAATGGGGACCCAGTACTTC. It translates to CASSYSGTSLMGTQYF.

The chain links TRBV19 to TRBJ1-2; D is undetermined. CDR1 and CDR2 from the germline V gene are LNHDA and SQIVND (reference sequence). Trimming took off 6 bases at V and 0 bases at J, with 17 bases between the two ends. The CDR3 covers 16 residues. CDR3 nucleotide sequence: TGTGCCAGTAGCGAGACCAGAGGTTCGTCTAACTATGGCTACACCTTC. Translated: CASSETRGSSNYGYTF.

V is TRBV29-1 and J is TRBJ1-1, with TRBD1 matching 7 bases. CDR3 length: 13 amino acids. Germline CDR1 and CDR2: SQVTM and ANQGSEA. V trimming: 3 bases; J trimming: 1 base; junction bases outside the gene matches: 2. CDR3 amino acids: CSVEDRRNTEAFF. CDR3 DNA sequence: TGCAGCGTTGAGGACAGGCGGAACACTGAAGCTTTCTTT.

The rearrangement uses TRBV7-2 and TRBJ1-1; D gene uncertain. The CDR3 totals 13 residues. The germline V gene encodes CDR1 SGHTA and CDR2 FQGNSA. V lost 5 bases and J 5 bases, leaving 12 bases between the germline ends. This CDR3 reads CASSPHVGTEAFF. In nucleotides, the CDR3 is TGTGCCAGCAGCCCACACGTTGGTACTGAAGCTTTCTTT. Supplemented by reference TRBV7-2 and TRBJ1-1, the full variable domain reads GAGVSQSPSNKVTEKGKDVELRCDPISGHTALYWYRQSLGQGLEFLIYFQGNSAPDKSGLPSDRFSAERTGGSVSTLTIQRTQQEDSAVYLCASSPHVGTEAFFGQGTRLTVV.

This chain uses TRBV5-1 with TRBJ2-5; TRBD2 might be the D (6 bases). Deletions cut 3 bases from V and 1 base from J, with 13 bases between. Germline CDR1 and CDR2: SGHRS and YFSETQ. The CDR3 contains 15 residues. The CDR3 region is CASSSGGARQETQYF. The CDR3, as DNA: TGCGCCAGCAGCTCCGGAGGGGCCCGCCAAGAGACCCAGTACTTC.

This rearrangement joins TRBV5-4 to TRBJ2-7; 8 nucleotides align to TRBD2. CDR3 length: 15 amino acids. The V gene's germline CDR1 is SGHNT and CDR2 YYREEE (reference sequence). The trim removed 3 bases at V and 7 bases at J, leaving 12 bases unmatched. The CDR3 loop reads CASSSPPGGPSEQYF. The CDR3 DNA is TGTGCCAGCAGCTCCCCCCCGGGGGGGCCAAGTGAGCAGTACTTC.

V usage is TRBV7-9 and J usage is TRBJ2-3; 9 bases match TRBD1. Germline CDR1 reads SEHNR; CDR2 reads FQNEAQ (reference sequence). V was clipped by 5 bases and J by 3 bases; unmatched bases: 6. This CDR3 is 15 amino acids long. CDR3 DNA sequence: TGTGCCAGCAGCGAGGGACAGGGATCGACAGATACGCAGTATTTT. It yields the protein CASSEGQGSTDTQYF.

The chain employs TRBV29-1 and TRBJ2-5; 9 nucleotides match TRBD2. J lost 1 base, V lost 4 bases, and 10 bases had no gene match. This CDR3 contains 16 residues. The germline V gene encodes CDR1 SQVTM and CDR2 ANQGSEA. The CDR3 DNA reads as TGCAGCGTTGTGCCGAGGCGGGGGGGCGGCCAAGAGACCCAGTACTTC. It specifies CSVVPRRGGGQETQYF. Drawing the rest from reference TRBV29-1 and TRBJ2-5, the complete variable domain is SAVISQKPSRDICQRGTSLTIQCQVDSQVTMMFWYRQQPGQSLTLIATANQGSEATYESGFVIDKFPISRPNLTFSTLTVSNMSPEDSSIYLCSVVPRRGGGQETQYFGPGTRLLVL.

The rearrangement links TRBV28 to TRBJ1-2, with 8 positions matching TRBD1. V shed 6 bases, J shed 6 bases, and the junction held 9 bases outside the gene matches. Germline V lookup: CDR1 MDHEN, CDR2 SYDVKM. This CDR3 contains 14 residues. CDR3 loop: CASRTGQGRDGYTF. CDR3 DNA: TGTGCCAGCAGGACTGGACAGGGAAGAGATGGCTACACCTTC.

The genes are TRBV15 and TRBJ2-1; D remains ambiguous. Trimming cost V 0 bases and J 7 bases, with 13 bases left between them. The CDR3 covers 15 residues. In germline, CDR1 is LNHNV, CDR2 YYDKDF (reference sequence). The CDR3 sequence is CATSRDFGIGNEQFF. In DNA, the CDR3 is TGTGCCACCAGCAGAGATTTTGGTATCGGGAATGAGCAGTTCTTC.

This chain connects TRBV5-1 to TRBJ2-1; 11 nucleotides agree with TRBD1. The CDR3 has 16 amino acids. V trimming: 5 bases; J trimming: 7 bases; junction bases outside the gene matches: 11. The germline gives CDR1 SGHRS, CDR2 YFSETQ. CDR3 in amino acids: CASSLTAGQGGNEQFF. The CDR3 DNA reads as TGCGCCAGCAGTCTCACCGCGGGACAGGGGGGTAATGAGCAGTTCTTC.

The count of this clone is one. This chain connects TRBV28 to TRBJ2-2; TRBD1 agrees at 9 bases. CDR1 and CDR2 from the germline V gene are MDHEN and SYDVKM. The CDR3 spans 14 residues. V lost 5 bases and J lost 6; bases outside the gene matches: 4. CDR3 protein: CASSGTGTSGELFF. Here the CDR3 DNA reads TGTGCCAGCAGTGGGACAGGGACATCCGGGGAGCTGTTTTTT.

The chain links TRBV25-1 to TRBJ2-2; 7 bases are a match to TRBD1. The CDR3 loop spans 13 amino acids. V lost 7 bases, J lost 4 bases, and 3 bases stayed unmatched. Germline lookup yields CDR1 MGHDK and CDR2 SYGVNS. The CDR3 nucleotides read TGTGCCAGCAAGACAGGGATCACCGGGGAGCTGTTTTTT. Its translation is CASKTGITGELFF.